This T cell receptor beta chain was observed in a study of chemoradiotherapy in HPV16-positive cancers. Study information: Functional T-cell assays on two HPV16-positive patients' cells defined candidate HPV-specific clones and common TCR motifs. Points from the study as a whole: Only a couple of HPV16-positive patients supplied the functional HPV-specificity definition. During treatment, candidate HPV-specific clones and E7-related motifs expanded in tumor.

For this clone: Antigen specificity is unknown.

Samples were taken several times over chemoradiotherapy. V shed 7 bases and J shed 10 bases, with 16 bases lying between them. The V gene's germline CDR1 is MDHEN and CDR2 SYDVKM. CDR3 length: 12 residues. The table came from immunoSEQ multiplex PCR; TCRdb's copy has only in-frame clones and leaves some out. The sample includes about 6,500 clones, over 75% of them seen just once. J is TRBJ1-2 and V is TRBV28; no reliable D call. This receptor was obtained from a human donor with HPV-associated anogenital cancer. Here the sequenced sample was blood, taken from a patient who underwent chemoradiotherapy. This chain's CDR3 is CASNTGSHLYTF. The CDR3 nucleotides are TGTGCCAGCAACACTGGCTCCCATCTCTACACCTTC.